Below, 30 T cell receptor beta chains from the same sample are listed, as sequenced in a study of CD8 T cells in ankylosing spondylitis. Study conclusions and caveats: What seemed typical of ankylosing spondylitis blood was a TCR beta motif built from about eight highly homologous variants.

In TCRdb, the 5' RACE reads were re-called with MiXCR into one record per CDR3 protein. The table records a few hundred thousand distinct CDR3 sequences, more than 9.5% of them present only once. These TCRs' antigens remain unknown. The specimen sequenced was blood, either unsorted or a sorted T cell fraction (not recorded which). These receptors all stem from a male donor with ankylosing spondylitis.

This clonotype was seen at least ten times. The CDR3 nucleotides are TGCAGTGGGGGGACAGAGGCCTACGAGCAGTACTTC. It encodes CSGGTEAYEQYF. The chain has TRBV20-1 and TRBJ2-7; 7 bases map to TRBD1. This CDR3 is 12 amino acids long. V dropped 7 bases and J dropped 2; count of bases not matched to a gene: 5. Germline V gene lookup returns CDR1 DFQATT and CDR2 SNEGSKA (reference sequence).

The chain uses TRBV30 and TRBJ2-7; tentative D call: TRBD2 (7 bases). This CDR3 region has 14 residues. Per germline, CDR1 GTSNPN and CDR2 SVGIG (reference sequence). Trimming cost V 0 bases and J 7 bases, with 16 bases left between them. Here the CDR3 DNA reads TGTGCCTGGAGTGTAAGCGGGACGAGGGGGGAGCAGTACTTC. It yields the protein CAWSVSGTRGEQYF.

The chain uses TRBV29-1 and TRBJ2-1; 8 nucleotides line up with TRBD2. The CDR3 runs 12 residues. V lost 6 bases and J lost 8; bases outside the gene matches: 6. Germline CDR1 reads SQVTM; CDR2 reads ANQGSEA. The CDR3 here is CSVDRAGDEQFF. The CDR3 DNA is TGCAGCGTGGACAGAGCGGGAGATGAGCAGTTCTTC.

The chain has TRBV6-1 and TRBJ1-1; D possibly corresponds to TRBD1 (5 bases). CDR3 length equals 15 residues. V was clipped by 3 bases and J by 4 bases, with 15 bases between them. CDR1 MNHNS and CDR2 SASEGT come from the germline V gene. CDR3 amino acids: CASSDGLYGGTEAFF. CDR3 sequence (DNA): TGTGCCAGCAGTGACGGTTTATACGGGGGCACTGAAGCTTTCTTT.

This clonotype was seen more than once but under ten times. CDR3 DNA: TGTGCCAGCAGCCGAGGACCTCCGGTCACTGAAGCTTTCTTT. It translates to CASSRGPPVTEAFF. This chain joins TRBV7-2 and TRBJ1-1; D ambiguous. This CDR3 has 14 residues. The V and J ends lost 5 bases and 4 bases respectively, with 14 bases between them. CDR1 and CDR2 (germline): SGHTA, FQGNSA. The variable domain in full, with the rest retrieved from reference TRBV7-2 and TRBJ1-1, is GAGVSQSPSNKVTEKGKDVELRCDPISGHTALYWYRQSLGQGLEFLIYFQGNSAPDKSGLPSDRFSAERTGGSVSTLTIQRTQQEDSAVYLCASSRGPPVTEAFFGQGTRLTVV.

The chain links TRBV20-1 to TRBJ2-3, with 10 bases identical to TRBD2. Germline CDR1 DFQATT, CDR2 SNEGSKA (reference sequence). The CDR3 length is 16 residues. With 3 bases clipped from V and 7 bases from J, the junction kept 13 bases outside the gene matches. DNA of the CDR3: TGCAGTGCTAGCCGCCCCACTAGCGGGATTATAAATACGCAGTATTTT. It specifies CSASRPTSGIINTQYF.

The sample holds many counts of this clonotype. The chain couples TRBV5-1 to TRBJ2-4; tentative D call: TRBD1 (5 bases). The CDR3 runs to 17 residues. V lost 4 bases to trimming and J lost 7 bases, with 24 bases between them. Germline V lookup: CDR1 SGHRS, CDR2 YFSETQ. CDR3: CASSGSQGSPKGNIQYF. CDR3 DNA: TGCGCCAGCAGCGGCTCCCAGGGAAGCCCAAAGGGTAACATTCAGTACTTC.

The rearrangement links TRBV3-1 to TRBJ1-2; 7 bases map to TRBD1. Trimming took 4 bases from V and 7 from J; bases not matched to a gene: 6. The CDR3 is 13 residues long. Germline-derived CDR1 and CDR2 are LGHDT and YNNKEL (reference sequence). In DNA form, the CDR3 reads TGTGCCAGCAGCCTCACAGGGGAAGGTGGCTACACCTTC. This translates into CASSLTGEGGYTF.

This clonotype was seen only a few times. The DNA for the CDR3 is TGTGCCAGCAGCCCACACCCCCCCGGGGCACTTTCGGACCCCGGAGGCGAAAAACTGTTTTTT. It translates to CASSPHPPGALSDPGGEKLFF. The V and J genes are TRBV11-2 and TRBJ1-4; possibly TRBD1 for D (5 bases). V lost 5 bases and J 8 bases, leaving 36 bases between the germline ends. CDR1 and CDR2 (germline): SGHAT, FQNNGV. The CDR3 extends over 21 amino acids.

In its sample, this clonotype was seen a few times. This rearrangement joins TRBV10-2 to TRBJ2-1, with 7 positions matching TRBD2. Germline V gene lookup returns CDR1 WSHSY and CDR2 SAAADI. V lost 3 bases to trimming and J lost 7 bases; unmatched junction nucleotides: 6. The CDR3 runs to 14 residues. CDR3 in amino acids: CASSDSGTTNEQFF. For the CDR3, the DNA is TGCGCCAGCAGTGACTCCGGGACTACTAATGAGCAGTTCTTC.

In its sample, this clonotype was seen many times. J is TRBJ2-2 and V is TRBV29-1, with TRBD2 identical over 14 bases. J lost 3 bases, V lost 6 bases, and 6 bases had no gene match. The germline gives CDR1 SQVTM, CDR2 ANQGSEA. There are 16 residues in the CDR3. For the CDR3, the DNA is TGCAGCGTCCCGACTAGCGGGAGGGCCCACACCGGGGAGCTGTTTTTT. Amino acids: CSVPTSGRAHTGELFF.

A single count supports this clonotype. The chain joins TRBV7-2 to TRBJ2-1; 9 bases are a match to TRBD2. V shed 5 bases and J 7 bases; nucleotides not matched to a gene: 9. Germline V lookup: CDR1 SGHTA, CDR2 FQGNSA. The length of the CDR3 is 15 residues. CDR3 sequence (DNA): TGTGCCAGCAGCCCCAAGGCGGGAGGGCTAAATGAGCAGTTCTTC. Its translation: CASSPKAGGLNEQFF.

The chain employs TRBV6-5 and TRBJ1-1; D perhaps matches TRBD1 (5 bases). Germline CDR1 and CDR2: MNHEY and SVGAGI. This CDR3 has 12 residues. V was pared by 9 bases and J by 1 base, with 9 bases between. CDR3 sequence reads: CASRDPNTEAFF. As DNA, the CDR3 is TGTGCCAGTCGGGACCCGAACACTGAAGCTTTCTTT.

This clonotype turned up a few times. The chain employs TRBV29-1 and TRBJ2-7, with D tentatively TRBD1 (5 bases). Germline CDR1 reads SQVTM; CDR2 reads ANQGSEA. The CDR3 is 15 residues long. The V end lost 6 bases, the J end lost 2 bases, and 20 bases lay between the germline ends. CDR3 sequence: CSVLPQAGITYEQYF. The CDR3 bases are TGCAGCGTCCTCCCGCAGGCAGGGATCACCTACGAGCAGTACTTC.

The CDR3: CASSLARLAGGHNEQFF. The CDR3 DNA is TGTGCCAGCAGCTTAGCGCGGCTAGCGGGAGGTCACAATGAGCAGTTCTTC. This chain joins TRBV7-8 and TRBJ2-1; TRBD2 aligns across 11 bases. This CDR3 spans 17 amino acids. Trimming removed 0 bases from V and 5 bases from J; junction bases left unmatched: 6. Germline CDR1 SGHVS, CDR2 FQNEAQ. Full variable domain (outside the CDR3, taken from reference TRBV7-8 and TRBJ2-1): GAGVSQSPRYKVAKRGQDVALRCDPISGHVSLFWYQQALGQGPEFLTYFQNEAQLDKSGLPSDRFFAERPEGSVSTLKIQRTQQEDSAVYLCASSLARLAGGHNEQFFGPGTRLTVL.

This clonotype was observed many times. The CDR3, as DNA: TGCGCCAGCAGCTTGGAGCCCTCCTACAATGAGCAGTTCTTC. Encoded protein: CASSLEPSYNEQFF. The chain couples TRBV5-1 to TRBJ2-1; D is unresolved. The CDR3 is made up of 14 amino acids. Germline V gives CDR1 SGHRS, CDR2 YFSETQ. V was pared by 0 bases and J by 0 bases, with 4 bases between.

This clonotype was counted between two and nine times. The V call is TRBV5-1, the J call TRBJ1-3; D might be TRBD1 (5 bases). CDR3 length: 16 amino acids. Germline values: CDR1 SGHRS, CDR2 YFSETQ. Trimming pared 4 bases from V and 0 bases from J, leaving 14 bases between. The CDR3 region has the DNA TGCGCCAGCAGCCCCCCGGACATAAGCTCTGGAAACACCATATATTTT. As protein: CASSPPDISSGNTIYF.

CDR3 bases: TGTGCCACCAGTGATTTAAAGGGGACTGGGGCCAACGTCCTGACTTTC. Translated, it gives CATSDLKGTGANVLTF. The chain recombines TRBV24-1 with TRBJ2-6; D possibly corresponds to TRBD1 (5 bases). V lost 1 base, J lost 2 bases, and 8 bases lay in between. The germline V gene encodes CDR1 KGHDR and CDR2 SFDVKD. The CDR3 sequence is 16 residues long.

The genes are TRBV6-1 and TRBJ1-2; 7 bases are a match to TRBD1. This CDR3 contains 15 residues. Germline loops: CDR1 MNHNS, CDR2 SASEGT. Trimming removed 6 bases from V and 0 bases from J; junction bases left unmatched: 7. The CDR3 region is CASRRDREANYGYTF. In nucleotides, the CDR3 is TGTGCCAGCAGACGTGACAGGGAGGCTAACTATGGCTACACCTTC.

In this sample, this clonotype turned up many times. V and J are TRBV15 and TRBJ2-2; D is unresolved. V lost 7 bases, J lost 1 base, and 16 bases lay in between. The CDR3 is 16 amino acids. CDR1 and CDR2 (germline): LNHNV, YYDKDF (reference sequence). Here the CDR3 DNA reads TGTGCCACCACTACCCTCCGTCAGCGGAACACCGGGGAGCTGTTTTTT. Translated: CATTTLRQRNTGELFF.

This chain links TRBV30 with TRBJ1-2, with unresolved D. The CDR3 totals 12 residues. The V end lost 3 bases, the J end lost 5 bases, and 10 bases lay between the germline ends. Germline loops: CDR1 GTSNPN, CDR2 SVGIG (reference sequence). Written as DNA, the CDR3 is TGTGCCTGGAGACTGGTCGTTTATGGCTACACCTTC. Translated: CAWRLVVYGYTF.

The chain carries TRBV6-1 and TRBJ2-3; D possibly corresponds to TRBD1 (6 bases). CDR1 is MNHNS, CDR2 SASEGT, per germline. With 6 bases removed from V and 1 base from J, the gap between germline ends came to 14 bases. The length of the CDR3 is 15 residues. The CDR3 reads CASSHTGIGTDTQYF. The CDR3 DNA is TGTGCCAGCAGCCACACAGGGATCGGCACAGATACGCAGTATTTT.

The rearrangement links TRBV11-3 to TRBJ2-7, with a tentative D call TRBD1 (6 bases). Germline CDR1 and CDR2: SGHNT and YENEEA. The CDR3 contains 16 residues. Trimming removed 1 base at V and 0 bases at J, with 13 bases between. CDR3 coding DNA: TGTGCCAGCAGCTTAGGAACAGGGATTGGCTCCTACGAGCAGTACTTC. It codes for CASSLGTGIGSYEQYF.

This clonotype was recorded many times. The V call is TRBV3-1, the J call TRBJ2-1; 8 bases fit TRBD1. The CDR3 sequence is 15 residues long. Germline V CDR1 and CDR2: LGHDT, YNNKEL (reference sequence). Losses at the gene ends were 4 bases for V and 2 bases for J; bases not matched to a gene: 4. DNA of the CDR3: TGTGCCAGCAGCCGGACAGGGAACACCTACAATGAGCAGTTCTTC. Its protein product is CASSRTGNTYNEQFF.

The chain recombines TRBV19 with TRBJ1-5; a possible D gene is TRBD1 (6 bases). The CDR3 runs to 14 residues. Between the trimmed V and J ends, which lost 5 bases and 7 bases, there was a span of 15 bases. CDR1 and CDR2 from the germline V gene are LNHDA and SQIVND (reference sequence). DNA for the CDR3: TGTGCCAGTAGTTTTCGGGGGCTGGAGCAGCCCCAGCATTTT. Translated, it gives CASSFRGLEQPQHF.

CDR3 sequence (DNA): TGCAGCGCTGAGGCCCGGGACAGGGGTAATGAAAAACTGTTTTTT. As protein: CSAEARDRGNEKLFF. This sequence joins TRBV29-1 and TRBJ1-4; 10 nucleotides align to TRBD1. The CDR3 loop spans 15 amino acids. With V trimmed by 7 bases and J by 4 bases, 9 bases remained unmatched. Germline-derived CDR1 and CDR2 are SQVTM and ANQGSEA.

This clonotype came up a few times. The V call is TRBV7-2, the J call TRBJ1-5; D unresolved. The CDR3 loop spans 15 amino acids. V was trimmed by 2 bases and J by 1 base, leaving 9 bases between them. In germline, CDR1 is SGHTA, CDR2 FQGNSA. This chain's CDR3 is CASSLKIGSNQPQHF. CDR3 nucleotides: TGTGCCAGCAGCTTAAAGATCGGGAGCAATCAGCCCCAGCATTTT.

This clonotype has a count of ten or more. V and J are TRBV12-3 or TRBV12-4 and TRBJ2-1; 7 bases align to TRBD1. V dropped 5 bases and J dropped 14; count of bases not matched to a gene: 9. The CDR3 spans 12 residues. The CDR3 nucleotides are TGTGCCAGCAGTCCTCGACTCGGGACAGAGTTCTTC. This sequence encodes CASSPRLGTEFF.

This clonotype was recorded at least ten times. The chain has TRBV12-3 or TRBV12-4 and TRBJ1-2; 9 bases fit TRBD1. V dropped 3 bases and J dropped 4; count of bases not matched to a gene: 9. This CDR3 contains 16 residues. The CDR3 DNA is TGTGCCAGCAGTTTGGGGACAGGGCGGTTGGTCTATGGCTACACCTTC. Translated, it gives CASSLGTGRLVYGYTF.

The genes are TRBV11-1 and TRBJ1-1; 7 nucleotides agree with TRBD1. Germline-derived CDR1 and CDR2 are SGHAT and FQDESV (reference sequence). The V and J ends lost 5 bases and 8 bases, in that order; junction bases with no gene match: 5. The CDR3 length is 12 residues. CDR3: CASSVGGLEAFF. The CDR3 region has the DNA TGTGCCAGCAGCGTAGGGGGCCTGGAAGCTTTCTTT. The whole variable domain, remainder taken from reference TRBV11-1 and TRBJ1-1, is EAEVAQSPRYKITEKSQAVAFWCDPISGHATLYWYRQILGQGPELLVQFQDESVVDDSQLPKDRFSAERLKGVDSTLKIQPAELGDSAMYLCASSVGGLEAFFGQGTRLTVV.